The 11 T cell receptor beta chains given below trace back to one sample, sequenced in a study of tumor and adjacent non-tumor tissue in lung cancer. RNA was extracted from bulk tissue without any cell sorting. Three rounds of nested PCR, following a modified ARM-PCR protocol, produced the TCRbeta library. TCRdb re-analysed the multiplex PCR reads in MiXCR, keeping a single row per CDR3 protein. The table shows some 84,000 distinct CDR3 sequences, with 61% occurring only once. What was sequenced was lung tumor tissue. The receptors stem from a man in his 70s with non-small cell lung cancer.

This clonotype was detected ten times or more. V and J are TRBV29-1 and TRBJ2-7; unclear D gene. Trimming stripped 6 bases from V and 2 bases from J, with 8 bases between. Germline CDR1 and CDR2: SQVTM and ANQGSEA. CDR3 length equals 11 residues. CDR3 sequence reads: CSVGGTYEQYF. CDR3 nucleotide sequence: TGCAGCGTGGGCGGAACCTACGAGCAGTACTTC.

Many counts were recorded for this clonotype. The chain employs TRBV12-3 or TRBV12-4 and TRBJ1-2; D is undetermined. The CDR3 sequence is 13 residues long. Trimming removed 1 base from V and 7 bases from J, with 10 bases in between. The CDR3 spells CASSLGAVPGYTF. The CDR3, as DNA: TGTGCCAGCAGTTTAGGCGCGGTCCCTGGCTACACCTTC.

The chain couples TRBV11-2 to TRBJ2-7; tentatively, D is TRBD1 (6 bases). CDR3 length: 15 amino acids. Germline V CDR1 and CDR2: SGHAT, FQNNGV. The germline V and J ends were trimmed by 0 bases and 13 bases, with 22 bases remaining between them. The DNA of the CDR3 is TGTGCCAGCAGCTTAGATTTAGCTGGGGGCTCCGGTCACTACTTC. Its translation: CASSLDLAGGSGHYF.

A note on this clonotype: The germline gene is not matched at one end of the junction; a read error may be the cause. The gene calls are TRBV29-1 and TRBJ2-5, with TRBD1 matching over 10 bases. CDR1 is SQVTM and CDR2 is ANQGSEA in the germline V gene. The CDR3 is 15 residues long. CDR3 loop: CSVEGDRGRGETLYF. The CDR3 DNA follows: TGCAGCGTTGAAGGTGACAGGGGGCGCGGGGAGACCCTGTACTTT.

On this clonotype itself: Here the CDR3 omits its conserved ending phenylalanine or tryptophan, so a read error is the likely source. The CDR3 loop is CASSRAGRGEESQYL. The CDR3 DNA is TGTGCCAGCAGCCGGGCGGGGAGAGGAGAAGAGAGCCAGTACTTA. The chain employs TRBV5-4 and TRBJ2-5; D may be TRBD2 (6 bases). This CDR3 spans 15 amino acids. Germline V gene sequence: CDR1 SGHNT, CDR2 YYREEE (reference sequence).

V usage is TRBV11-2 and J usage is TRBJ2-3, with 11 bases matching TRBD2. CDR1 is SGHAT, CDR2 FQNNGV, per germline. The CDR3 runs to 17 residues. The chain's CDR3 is CDGSSLWTSGSTDTQYF. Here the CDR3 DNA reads TGTGACGGCAGCTCCCTCTGGACTAGCGGGAGCACAGATACGCAGTATTTT.

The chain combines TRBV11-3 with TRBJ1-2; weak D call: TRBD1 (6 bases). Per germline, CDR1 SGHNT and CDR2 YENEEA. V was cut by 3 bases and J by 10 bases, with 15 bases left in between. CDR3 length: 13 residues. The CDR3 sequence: CASSFRGGANYTF. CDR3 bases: TGTGCCAGCAGCTTTAGAGGGGGTGCAAACTACACCTTC.

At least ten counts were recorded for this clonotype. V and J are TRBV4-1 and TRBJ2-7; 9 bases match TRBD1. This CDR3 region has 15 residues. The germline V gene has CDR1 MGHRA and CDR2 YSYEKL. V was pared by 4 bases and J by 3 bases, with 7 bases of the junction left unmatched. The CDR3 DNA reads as TGCGCCAGCAGCCCAGAACAGGGGGCGAGCTACGAGCAGTACTTC. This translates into CASSPEQGASYEQYF.

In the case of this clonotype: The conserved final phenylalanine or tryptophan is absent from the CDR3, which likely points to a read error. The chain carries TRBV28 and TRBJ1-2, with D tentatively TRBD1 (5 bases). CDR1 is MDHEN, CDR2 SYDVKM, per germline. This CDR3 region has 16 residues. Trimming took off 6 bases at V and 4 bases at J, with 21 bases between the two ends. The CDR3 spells CASSPTESYWFYGYTS. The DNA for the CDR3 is TGTGCCAGCAGCCCGACAGAGTCCTATTGGTTCTATGGCTACACCTCC.

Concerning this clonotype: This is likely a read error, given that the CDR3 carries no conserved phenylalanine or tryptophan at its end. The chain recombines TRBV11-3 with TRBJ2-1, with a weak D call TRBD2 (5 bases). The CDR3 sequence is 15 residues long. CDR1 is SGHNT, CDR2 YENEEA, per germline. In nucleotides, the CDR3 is TGTGCTAGCAGCTTAGATCGGGGAACTAACATTGAGCAGTTCCTC. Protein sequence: CASSLDRGTNIEQFL.

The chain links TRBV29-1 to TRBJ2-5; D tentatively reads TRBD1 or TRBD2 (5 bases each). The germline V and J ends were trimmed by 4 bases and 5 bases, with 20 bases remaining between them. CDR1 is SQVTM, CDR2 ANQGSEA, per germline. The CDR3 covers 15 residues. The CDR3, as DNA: TGCAGCGTTGGGGGACCACGTGGGCTATTGGAGACCCAGTACTTC. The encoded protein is CSVGGPRGLLETQYF.